Sequencing of this TCR beta chain was carried out in a study of vaccination and CD4 T cells after COVID-19. Background on the study: Convalescent cases consisted of six males and four females, of whom two were Hispanic.

Described treatment: approximately 11-day PBMC culture with coronavirus spike peptide pools or control peptides (ViraFEST assay). Gathering of the CD4+ T cells, from the unexposed donor, took place before the COVID-19 pandemic (2011-2018). Expansion of antigen-specific T cells with peptide pools by ViraFEST preceded sequencing of TCRs. J lost 5 bases, V lost 4 bases, and 13 bases had no gene match. The CDR3 runs to 16 residues. Looked up from germline, CDR1 is SNHLY and CDR2 is FYNNEI. As for this clonotype: Its specificity is not known.

The Oncomine TCR Beta short-read assay was applied to DNA of cultured CD4+ T cells. MiXCR, run by TCRdb on the PCR reads, gives a single entry per CDR3 protein. The table includes 7,000 to 10,000 distinct CDR3 sequences, under 60% detected once. This TCR came from a human donor in good health. The V gene is TRBV2, the J gene TRBJ1-1, with 7 bases that match TRBD1. Sequenced material: CD4+ T cells from blood, cultured in vitro. CDR3 residues: CASSGGRRGRGTEAFF. CDR3 in DNA: TGTGCCAGCAGTGGGGGTAGGAGGGGGCGCGGAACTGAAGCTTTCTTT.